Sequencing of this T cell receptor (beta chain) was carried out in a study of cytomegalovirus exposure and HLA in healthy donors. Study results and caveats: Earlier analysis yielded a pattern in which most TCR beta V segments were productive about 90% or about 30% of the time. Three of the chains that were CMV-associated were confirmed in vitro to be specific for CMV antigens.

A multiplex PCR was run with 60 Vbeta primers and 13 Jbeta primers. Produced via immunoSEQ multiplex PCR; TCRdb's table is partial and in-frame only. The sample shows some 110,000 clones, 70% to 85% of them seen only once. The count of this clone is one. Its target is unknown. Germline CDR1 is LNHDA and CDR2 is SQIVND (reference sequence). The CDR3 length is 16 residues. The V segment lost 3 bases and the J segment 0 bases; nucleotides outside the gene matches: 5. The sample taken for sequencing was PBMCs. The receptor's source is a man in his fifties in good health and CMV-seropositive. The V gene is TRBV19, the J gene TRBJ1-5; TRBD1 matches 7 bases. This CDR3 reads CASSMEGAGSNQPQHF. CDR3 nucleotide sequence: TGTGCCAGTAGTATGGAGGGGGCCGGTAGCAATCAGCCCCAGCATTTT. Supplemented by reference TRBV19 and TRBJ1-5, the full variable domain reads DGGITQSPKYLFRKEGQNVTLSCEQNLNHDAMYWYRQDPGQGLRLIYYSQIVNDFQKGDIAEGYSVSREKKESFPLTVTSAQKNPTAFYLCASSMEGAGSNQPQHFGDGTRLSIL.